The 16 T cell receptor beta chains below come from one sample, sequenced in a study of cytomegalovirus exposure and HLA in healthy donors. TCRdb's table, derived via immunoSEQ multiplex PCR, lists solely in-frame clones and lacks some. The data contain around 160,000 clones, 91% of them seen just once; the ten biggest clones take up about 3%. Material for sequencing was PBMCs. These receptors were taken from a woman aged 18-29 years in good health and CMV-seropositive.

This chain connects TRBV5-1 to TRBJ2-2, with 12 bases matching TRBD2. The germline V gene has CDR1 SGHRS and CDR2 YFSETQ. The CDR3 has 16 amino acids. V shed 3 bases and J 4 bases; nucleotides not matched to a gene: 4. CDR3 in DNA: TGCGCCAGCAGCTCCCTAGCGGGGGGGCCCACCGGGGAGCTGTTTTTT. It specifies CASSSLAGGPTGELFF.

J is TRBJ1-2 and V is TRBV5-4; 7 bases align to TRBD1. This CDR3 is 15 amino acids long. CDR1 is SGHNT and CDR2 is YYREEE in the germline V gene (reference sequence). V lost 4 bases and J lost 5; bases outside the gene matches: 11. The CDR3 here is CASSRGTADIYGYTF. The CDR3 DNA follows: TGTGCCAGCAGCCGGGGGACAGCGGATATATATGGCTACACCTTC.

This chain links TRBV4-1 with TRBJ1-1; D remains unclear. V was pared by 4 bases and J by 1 base, with 10 bases between. The CDR3 spans 14 residues. Germline CDR1 reads MGHRA; CDR2 reads YSYEKL. The CDR3 sequence is CASSPGIPNTEAFF. The CDR3 bases are TGCGCCAGCAGCCCCGGGATTCCGAACACTGAAGCTTTCTTT.

The CDR3 protein is CASSQGTSGGYEQYF. CDR3 nucleotide sequence: TGTGCCAGCAGCCAAGGGACTAGCGGGGGGTACGAGCAGTACTTC. The V and J genes are TRBV7-9 and TRBJ2-7, with TRBD2 matching over 15 bases. Trimming took 5 bases from V and 4 from J; bases not matched to a gene: 3. The CDR3 spans 15 residues. Germline values: CDR1 SEHNR, CDR2 FQNEAQ (reference sequence).

The chain couples TRBV18 to TRBJ1-2; D unresolved. The germline gives CDR1 KGHSH, CDR2 LQKENI. V lost 0 bases and J 4 bases, leaving 12 bases between the germline ends. The CDR3 has 15 residues. The CDR3 is CASSPPARSSYGYTF. The CDR3 coding sequence is TGTGCCAGCTCACCACCCGCCCGCTCCAGCTATGGCTACACCTTC.

This chain uses TRBV13 with TRBJ2-1, with a weak D call TRBD1 (5 bases). Trimming left V 5 bases short and J 8 bases short, with 13 bases between. The V gene's germline CDR1 is PRHDT and CDR2 FYEKMQ (reference sequence). CDR3 length: 13 residues. The CDR3 spells CASSPQTVHEQFF. The CDR3, as DNA: TGTGCCAGCAGCCCCCAGACAGTACATGAGCAGTTCTTC.

The chain recombines TRBV4-2 with TRBJ2-7; D perhaps matches TRBD2 (5 bases). Germline assignment: CDR1 LGHNA and CDR2 YNFKEQ. The CDR3 loop spans 14 amino acids. V shed 4 bases and J shed 7 bases, with 17 bases lying between them. CDR3 nucleotide sequence: TGTGCCAGCAGCCTCGGGGATAGGACCTGGGAGCAGTACTTC. Translation gives CASSLGDRTWEQYF.

The chain links TRBV7-9 to TRBJ2-7; 10 positions agree with TRBD1. Trimming at V came to 3 bases and at J to 3 bases, leaving 8 bases not matched to a gene. The CDR3 is 16 residues long. Per germline, CDR1 SEHNR and CDR2 FQNEAQ (reference sequence). The CDR3 reads CASSLVPGQGLYEQYF. The CDR3 nucleotides read TGTGCCAGCAGCTTGGTCCCGGGACAGGGGCTCTACGAGCAGTACTTC.

This chain links TRBV5-8 with TRBJ2-1, with 11 bases fitting TRBD2. CDR1 SGHTS and CDR2 YDEGEE come from the germline V gene. The CDR3 length is 16 residues. V shed 4 bases, J shed 4 bases, and the junction held 7 bases outside the gene matches. DNA of the CDR3: TGTGCCAGCAGCCAACCGGGACTAGCGGATTACAATGAGCAGTTCTTC. Encoded protein: CASSQPGLADYNEQFF.

V gene TRBV5-1 combines with J gene TRBJ2-2; 14 bases map to TRBD2. The CDR3 sequence is 17 residues long. V gave up 3 bases and J gave up 6 bases; unmatched junction bases: 7. CDR1 is SGHRS, CDR2 YFSETQ, per germline. The CDR3 is CASSSQTSGGAAGELFF. In DNA, the CDR3 is TGCGCCAGCAGCTCCCAGACTAGCGGGGGGGCTGCCGGGGAGCTGTTTTTT.

The chain combines TRBV7-2 with TRBJ2-1; 8 bases align to TRBD2. Trimming removed 5 bases from V and 12 bases from J; junction bases left unmatched: 12. The germline CDR1 and CDR2 sequences are SGHTA and FQGNSA. The CDR3 has 14 residues. CDR3: CASSRIGGVQGQFF. The CDR3 nucleotides read TGTGCCAGCAGCCGGATCGGGGGGGTTCAAGGGCAGTTCTTC.

The rearrangement links TRBV2 to TRBJ2-1, with 9 bases that match TRBD2. Germline lookup yields CDR1 SNHLY and CDR2 FYNNEI. The V and J ends lost 3 bases and 7 bases, in that order; junction bases with no gene match: 13. The CDR3 totals 17 residues. CDR3 nucleotides: TGTGCCAGCAGTGACGTTCTCGGCGGGAGGGCCTGGAATGAGCAGTTCTTC. Amino acid sequence: CASSDVLGGRAWNEQFF. The whole variable domain, filled in from reference TRBV2 and TRBJ2-1, reads EPEVTQTPSHQVTQMGQEVILRCVPISNHLYFYWYRQILGQKVEFLVSFYNNEISEKSEIFDDQFSVERPDGSNFTLKIRSTKLEDSAMYFCASSDVLGGRAWNEQFFGPGTRLTVL.

This chain links TRBV5-6 with TRBJ2-3, with 10 bases that match TRBD1. The J segment lost 3 bases and the V segment lost 3 bases, leaving 4 bases of the junction unmatched. CDR3 size: 15 residues. In germline, CDR1 is SGHDT, CDR2 YYEEEE. The CDR3 reads CASSWPGQGTDTQYF. The CDR3 DNA reads TGTGCCAGCAGCTGGCCGGGACAGGGGACAGATACGCAGTATTTT. Filled out from reference TRBV5-6 and TRBJ2-3, the complete variable domain reads DAGVTQSPTHLIKTRGQQVTLRCSPKSGHDTVSWYQQALGQGPQFIFQYYEEEERQRGNFPDRFSGHQFPNYSSELNVNALLLGDSALYLCASSWPGQGTDTQYFGPGTRLTVL.

The genes are TRBV5-5 and TRBJ2-7, with TRBD2 matching over 10 bases. CDR1 SGHKS and CDR2 YYEKEE come from the germline V gene (reference sequence). V gave up 3 bases and J gave up 2 bases; unmatched junction bases: 2. The CDR3 has 14 amino acids. CDR3 protein: CASSWTSGPYEQYF. The CDR3 coding sequence is TGTGCCAGCAGCTGGACTAGCGGCCCCTACGAGCAGTACTTC.

This chain connects TRBV7-2 to TRBJ1-3; TRBD1 aligns across 7 bases. The CDR3 contains 16 residues. Trimming at V came to 2 bases and at J to 3 bases, leaving 7 bases not matched to a gene. Per germline, CDR1 SGHTA and CDR2 FQGNSA. CDR3 coding DNA: TGTGCCAGCAGCTTAACTCCCAGGGGGTTTGGAAACACCATATATTTT. As protein: CASSLTPRGFGNTIYF.

The rearrangement links TRBV6-6 to TRBJ1-1; 8 bases map to TRBD1. J lost 6 bases, V lost 6 bases, and 9 bases had no gene match. The CDR3 covers 14 residues. Germline CDR1 MNHNY, CDR2 SVGAGI (reference sequence). This chain's CDR3 is CASSGQGDGAEAFF. The CDR3 DNA reads TGTGCCAGCAGCGGACAGGGTGATGGCGCTGAAGCTTTCTTT.